This entry lists 17 T cell receptor beta chains sequenced from one sample in a study of OX40 agonist ivuxolimab in advanced cancers. Assay: immunoSEQ multiplex PCR; the TCRdb copy retains only in-frame clones and omits some. The table has more than 50,000 clones, 70% to 85% seen once. The specimen comprised CD4+ or CD8+ T cells sorted from blood, sampled in a trial of the OX40 agonist ivuxolimab. Receptors were obtained from an adult with an advanced solid tumor such as melanoma, head and neck, liver or kidney cancer.

The chain employs TRBV1 and TRBJ2-7; TRBD1, as called in the table, went unchecked against the DNA. TRBV1 constitutes a pseudogene. The CDR3 spans 13 residues. The CDR3 DNA sequence: TGCACCGGGCTCAGGGTTCGGTTCTACGAGCAGTACTTC. This sequence encodes CTGLRVRFYEQYF.

The chain is built from TRBV11-3 and TRBJ2-1; D remains unclear. With 5 bases removed from V and 12 bases from J, the gap between germline ends came to 20 bases. Germline V gene lookup returns CDR1 SGHNT and CDR2 YENEEA. This CDR3 region has 14 residues. The CDR3 here is CASSPRTAHKGQFF. CDR3 in DNA: TGTGCCAGCAGCCCTAGGACGGCCCACAAAGGGCAGTTCTTC.

This clone appeared a few times. V and J are TRBV29-1 and TRBJ1-5; D perhaps matches TRBD1 (5 bases). Germline CDR1 is SQVTM and CDR2 is ANQGSEA. The CDR3 contains 13 residues. The ends were cut back, 6 bases at V and 3 bases at J, with 12 bases in the middle. The CDR3 DNA reads TGCAGCGTCGACGGGGGACTCAATCAGCCCCAGCATTTT. It is translated as CSVDGGLNQPQHF.

In this sample, this clone turned up once. V usage is TRBV7-3 and J usage is TRBJ2-3; D gene unclear. Germline CDR1 SGHTA, CDR2 FQGTGA. CDR3 length equals 15 residues. The V end was cut by 5 bases, the J end by 0 bases, with 12 bases between. The CDR3: CASSQGLRSTDTQYF. CDR3 nucleotides: TGTGCCAGCAGCCAAGGGTTGAGGAGCACAGATACGCAGTATTTT.

The CDR3, as DNA: TGTGCCAGCAGCTTAGCGTCGCCACGCAGGCCCACAGATACGCAGTATTTT. It encodes CASSLASPRRPTDTQYF. The rearrangement uses TRBV7-9 and TRBJ2-3; unclear D gene. Trimming cost V 0 bases and J 2 bases, with 15 bases left between them. Germline V gives CDR1 SEHNR, CDR2 FQNEAQ (reference sequence). The CDR3 covers 17 residues.

In this sample, this clone turned up once. The V and J genes are TRBV25-1 and TRBJ1-1, with D possibly matching TRBD1 (5 bases). The length of the CDR3 is 12 residues. Germline V gives CDR1 MGHDK, CDR2 SYGVNS. V was clipped by 6 bases and J by 7 bases, with 12 bases between them. The CDR3 region has the DNA TGTGCCAGCAGACAGGTGTTCGGTGAAGCTTTCTTT. The encoded protein is CASRQVFGEAFF.

The J gene is TRBJ1-1, the V gene TRBV7-2; D unresolved. The CDR3 contains 15 residues. The germline CDR1 and CDR2 sequences are SGHTA and FQGNSA. The V end was cut by 2 bases, the J end by 1 base, with 11 bases between. CDR3 coding DNA: TGTGCCAGCAGCTTACTTCTCCCAGGGAACACTGAAGCTTTCTTT. It yields the protein CASSLLLPGNTEAFF.

The V and J genes are TRBV5-1 and TRBJ2-2; 14 bases align to TRBD2. V shed 3 bases, J shed 8 bases, and the junction held 6 bases outside the gene matches. Per the germline V gene, CDR1 is SGHRS and CDR2 is YFSETQ. This CDR3 comprises 16 residues. The CDR3: CASSYGLAGGAGELFF. As DNA, the CDR3 is TGCGCCAGCAGCTACGGACTAGCGGGGGGCGCAGGGGAGCTGTTTTTT.

J is TRBJ1-5 and V is TRBV29-1; 9 bases match TRBD1. J lost 8 bases, V lost 4 bases, and 9 bases had no gene match. This CDR3 region has 14 residues. CDR1 and CDR2 from the germline V gene are SQVTM and ANQGSEA. CDR3 protein: CSVATGQGQEPQHF. CDR3 nucleotide sequence: TGCAGCGTTGCGACAGGACAGGGGCAGGAGCCCCAGCATTTT.

V gene TRBV6-5 combines with J gene TRBJ2-5, with 14 nucleotides matching TRBD2. This CDR3 comprises 14 residues. Per germline, CDR1 MNHEY and CDR2 SVGAGI. V lost 6 bases and J lost 4; bases outside the gene matches: 1. The DNA for the CDR3 is TGTGCCAGCAGGGGACTAGCGGGAGTAGAGACCCAGTACTTC. Translated, it gives CASRGLAGVETQYF.

V gene TRBV7-9 combines with J gene TRBJ1-1; 11 bases are shared with TRBD1. Germline CDR1 is SEHNR and CDR2 is FQNEAQ (reference sequence). J lost 5 bases, V lost 4 bases, and 12 bases had no gene match. The CDR3 is made up of 17 amino acids. The CDR3 DNA sequence: TGTGCCAGCAGCTCGAGGACAGGGGGCCACAGAGGAACTGAAGCTTTCTTT. This translates into CASSSRTGGHRGTEAFF.

In this sample, this clone turned up a few times. The V gene is TRBV25-1, the J gene TRBJ1-6, with D maybe TRBD1 (6 bases). V was shortened by 3 bases and J by 9 bases, with 12 bases between the two germline ends. The CDR3 sequence is 14 residues long. The germline V gene has CDR1 MGHDK and CDR2 SYGVNS. The CDR3: CASSDSQGPSPLHF. The CDR3 DNA reads as TGTGCCAGCAGTGATTCGCAGGGGCCTTCACCCCTCCACTTT.

The genes are TRBV30 and TRBJ2-2, with 13 positions matching TRBD2. Trimming cost V 7 bases and J 0 bases; bases outside gene matches: 11. Germline-derived CDR1 and CDR2 are GTSNPN and SVGIG (reference sequence). The CDR3 runs 18 residues. CDR3 sequence reads: CASTSGLAGRTNTGELFF. The CDR3 DNA reads TGTGCCTCTACCTCGGGACTAGCGGGGCGGACGAACACCGGGGAGCTGTTTTTT.

This rearrangement joins TRBV5-6 to TRBJ1-2; D uncertain. Germline V CDR1 and CDR2: SGHDT, YYEEEE. The length of the CDR3 is 13 residues. The V end lost 10 bases, the J end lost 7 bases, and 20 bases lay between the germline ends. The CDR3 coding sequence is TGTGCCGGGGTTCAGGTGAGGGAATGTGGCTACACCTTC. As protein: CAGVQVRECGYTF.

This clone was detected once. The chain uses TRBV7-8 and TRBJ2-3; D remains ambiguous. The germline V gene encodes CDR1 SGHVS and CDR2 FQNEAQ. Trimming cost V 2 bases and J 4 bases, with 10 bases left between them. The CDR3 consists of 14 residues. The CDR3 bases are TGTGCCAGCAGCTTAATTCCGGGTTCAGATACGCAGTATTTT. Translating it yields CASSLIPGSDTQYF.

The genes are TRBV7-3 and TRBJ1-1; D possibly corresponds to TRBD1 (6 bases). V was clipped by 4 bases and J by 5 bases, with 17 bases between them. Germline V CDR1 and CDR2: SGHTA, FQGTGA. The CDR3 contains 15 residues. CDR3 loop: CASSSNGGARTEAFF. The CDR3 DNA is TGTGCCAGCAGCTCGAACGGGGGGGCGAGAACTGAAGCTTTCTTT.

CDR3 in amino acids: CASSLGDYGYTF. As DNA, the CDR3 is TGCGCCAGCAGCTTGGGGGACTATGGCTACACCTTC. The chain couples TRBV5-1 to TRBJ1-2; D is ambiguous. V lost 0 bases and J 3 bases, leaving 3 bases between the germline ends. Looked up from germline, CDR1 is SGHRS and CDR2 is YFSETQ. There are 12 residues in the CDR3.